A selection of T cell receptor beta chains follows, all from one sample in a study of T cells after posttransplantation cyclophosphamide. Only in-frame clones appear in the TCRdb table, and some are missing; sequencing was by immunoSEQ multiplex PCR. Listed for the sample are approximately 35,000 clones, none seen a single time. The source material was PBMCs. These receptors all stem from a girl between 10 and 17 years old in good health, CMV-negative, and a related stem cell transplant donor. The CDR3 runs from the conserved cysteine through the conserved F or W. The order of the fields is V gene, D gene, J gene, clone size, CDR3 length, CDR3 protein. The D gene is left open where the match is weak. Only part of the rows carry a size: once, few, many, or a class if the clone is expanded.

>TRBV7-2|.|TRBJ2-1|.|14
CASSFERASNEQFF
>TRBV6-1|.|TRBJ1-5|many|11
CASRLQGPQHF
>TRBV6-5|.|TRBJ1-2|.|13
CASSPTGYSGYTF
>TRBV6-5|TRBD1|TRBJ1-2|many|15
CASTGDRDAINGYTF
>TRBV4-2|.|TRBJ2-7|few|13
CASSQRLTYEQYF
>TRBV5-1|TRBD1|TRBJ2-1|many|15
CASSDRDSSYNEQFF
>TRBV5-1|.|TRBJ2-7|many|11
CASSLYDEQYF
>TRBV6-5|.|TRBJ1-1|many|13
CASSWQGGSEAFF
>TRBV7-3|.|TRBJ2-2|few|15
CASSLDGRDTGELFF
>TRBV28|TRBD1|.|few|14
CASSPGTEEYEQYF
>TRBV7-9|TRBD1|TRBJ2-2|many|15
CASSSETGGTGELFF
>TRBV9|TRBD2|TRBJ2-1|many|15
CASSVVAGGPHEQFF
>TRBV28|.|TRBJ2-3|many|15
CASSFYGEETDTQYF
>TRBV27|TRBD1|TRBJ1-2|many|17
CASSLGPTGANLYGYTF
>TRBV9|.|TRBJ2-1|many|17
CASSVVGRVDSYNEQFF
>TRBV21-1|.|TRBJ2-3|many|15
CASSKAGEGTDTQYF
>TRBV6-6|TRBD2|TRBJ2-5|many|16
CASKTGLAGASETQYF
>TRBV10-2|TRBD1|TRBJ1-1|many|13
CASSEGTGPRAFF
>TRBV4-1|TRBD1|TRBJ1-5|few|15
CASRATGGASQPQHF
>TRBV7-2|TRBD1|TRBJ2-1|few|14
CASSSKTGLNEQFF
>TRBV7-9|.|TRBJ1-6|many|12
CASSVNRGTLHF
>TRBV7-2|.|TRBJ1-4|many|17
CASSLDLAWGRNEKLFF
>TRBV6-6|TRBD1|TRBJ1-5|few|13
CASIGTANQPQHF
>TRBV4-1|.|TRBJ1-2|many|15
CASLGAGSANYGYTF
>TRBV5-8|.|TRBJ2-1|many|15
CASSLAGVSYNEQFF
>TRBV18|.|TRBJ2-5|many|11
CASSPLKTQYF
>TRBV14|.|TRBJ2-1|.|14
CASSQDRGAYEQFF
>TRBV7-9|.|TRBJ1-1|many|14
CASRLTGRNTEAFF
>TRBV4-3|.|TRBJ2-2|many|16
CASSQDPGENTGELFF
>TRBV18|TRBD2|TRBJ2-5|many|13
CASSNGLDETQYF